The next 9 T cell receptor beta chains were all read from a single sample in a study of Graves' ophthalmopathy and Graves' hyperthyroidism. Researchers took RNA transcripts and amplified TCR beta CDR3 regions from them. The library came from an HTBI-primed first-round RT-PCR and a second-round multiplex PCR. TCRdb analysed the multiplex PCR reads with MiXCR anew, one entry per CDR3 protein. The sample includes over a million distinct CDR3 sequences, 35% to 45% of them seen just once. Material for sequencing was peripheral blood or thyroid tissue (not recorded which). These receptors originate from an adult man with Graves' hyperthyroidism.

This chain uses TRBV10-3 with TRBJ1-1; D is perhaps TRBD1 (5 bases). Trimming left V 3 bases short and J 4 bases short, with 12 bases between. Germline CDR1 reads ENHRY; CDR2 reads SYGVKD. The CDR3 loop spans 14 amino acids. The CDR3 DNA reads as TGTGCCATCAGTGAAGGGGCCGGGGGCACTGAAGCTTTCTTT. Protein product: CAISEGAGGTEAFF.

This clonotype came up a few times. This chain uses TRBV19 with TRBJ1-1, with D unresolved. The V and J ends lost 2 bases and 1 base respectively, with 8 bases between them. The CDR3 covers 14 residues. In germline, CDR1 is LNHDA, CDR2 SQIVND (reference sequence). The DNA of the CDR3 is TGTGCCAGTAGTATATCTCCAGAGAACACTGAAGCTTTCTTT. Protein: CASSISPENTEAFF. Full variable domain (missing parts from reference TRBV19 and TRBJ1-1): DGGITQSPKYLFRKEGQNVTLSCEQNLNHDAMYWYRQDPGQGLRLIYYSQIVNDFQKGDIAEGYSVSREKKESFPLTVTSAQKNPTAFYLCASSISPENTEAFFGQGTRLTVV.

CDR3 region: CAIRTGGSPLHF. The CDR3 nucleotides read TGTGCCATCCGGACAGGGGGCTCACCCCTCCACTTT. The genes are TRBV10-3 and TRBJ1-6; the match to TRBD1 covers 11 bases. The CDR3 extends over 12 amino acids. The germline CDR1 and CDR2 sequences are ENHRY and SYGVKD. J lost 10 bases, V lost 8 bases, and 1 base had no gene match.

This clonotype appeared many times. The CDR3 nucleotides read TGTGCCAGCAGTCGAGGGATCGGTCAGCCCCAGCATTTT. This sequence encodes CASSRGIGQPQHF. J is TRBJ1-5 and V is TRBV6-5; D call uncertain. CDR1 is MNHEY, CDR2 SVGAGI, per germline. This CDR3 spans 13 amino acids. V was trimmed by 5 bases and J by 6 bases, leaving 11 bases between them.

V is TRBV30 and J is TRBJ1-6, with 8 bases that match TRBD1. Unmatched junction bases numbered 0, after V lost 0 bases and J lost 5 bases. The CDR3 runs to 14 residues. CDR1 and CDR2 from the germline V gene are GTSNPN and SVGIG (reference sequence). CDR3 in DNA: TGTGCCTGGAGTGTGACAGGGGATAATTCACCCCTCCACTTT. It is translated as CAWSVTGDNSPLHF.

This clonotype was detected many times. CDR3 nucleotide sequence: TGCAGCGTTGATGACAGGAACTACGAGCAGTACTTC. Encoded protein: CSVDDRNYEQYF. The rearrangement uses TRBV29-1 and TRBJ2-7; D perhaps matches TRBD1 (6 bases). Germline V gives CDR1 SQVTM, CDR2 ANQGSEA. V lost 3 bases and J 3 bases, leaving 9 bases between the germline ends. This CDR3 has 12 amino acids.

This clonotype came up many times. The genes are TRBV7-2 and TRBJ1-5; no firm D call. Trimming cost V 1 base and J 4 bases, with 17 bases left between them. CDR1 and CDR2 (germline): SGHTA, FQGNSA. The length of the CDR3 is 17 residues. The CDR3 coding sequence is TGTGCCAGCAGCTTAGATCCGATGGGCAGACTAAATCAGCCCCAGCATTTT. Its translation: CASSLDPMGRLNQPQHF.

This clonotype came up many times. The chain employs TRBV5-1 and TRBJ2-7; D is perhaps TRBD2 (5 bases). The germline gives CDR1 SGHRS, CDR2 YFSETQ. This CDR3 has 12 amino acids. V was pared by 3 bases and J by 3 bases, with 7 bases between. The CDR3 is CASSSDFYEQYF. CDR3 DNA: TGCGCCAGCAGCTCGGACTTCTACGAGCAGTACTTC.

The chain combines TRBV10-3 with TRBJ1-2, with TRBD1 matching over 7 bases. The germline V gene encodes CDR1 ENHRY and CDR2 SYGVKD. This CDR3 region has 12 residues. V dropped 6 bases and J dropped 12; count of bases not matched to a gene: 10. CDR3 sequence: CAIREDRAGNTF. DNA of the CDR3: TGTGCCATCAGGGAAGACAGGGCCGGAAACACCTTC.